The 3 T cell receptor beta chains below all came from one sample that was sequenced in a study of OX40 agonist ivuxolimab in advanced cancers. Profiled with immunoSEQ multiplex PCR; TCRdb holds only in-frame clones, not every one. The sample holds around 48,000 clones, less than 85% seen once. Source: CD4+ or CD8+ T cells sorted from blood, taken in a trial of the OX40 agonist ivuxolimab. All receptors come from an adult with an advanced solid tumor such as melanoma, head and neck, liver or kidney cancer.

V and J are TRBV7-9 and TRBJ2-5, with a tentative D call TRBD2 (5 bases). The CDR3 runs to 14 residues. Germline CDR1 reads SEHNR; CDR2 reads FQNEAQ (reference sequence). The V end was cut by 6 bases, the J end by 5 bases, with 16 bases between. CDR3 region: CASSSLGVRETQYF. The CDR3 DNA sequence: TGTGCCAGCAGTTCTCTCGGGGTTCGGGAGACCCAGTACTTC.

The chain couples TRBV27 to TRBJ2-5; no clear D gene. Germline V gene lookup returns CDR1 MNHEY and CDR2 SMNVEV (reference sequence). The CDR3 length is 17 residues. Between the trimmed V and J ends, which lost 0 bases and 2 bases, there was a span of 16 bases. Written as DNA, the CDR3 is TGTGCCAGCAGTTTATCGCCCCTTAAACGGAGACAAGAGACCCAGTACTTC. It specifies CASSLSPLKRRQETQYF.

The chain joins TRBV7-9 to TRBJ2-3, with D perhaps given as TRBD1 or TRBD2 (5 bases each). The V end lost 5 bases, the J end lost 5 bases, and 23 bases lay between the germline ends. Germline assignment: CDR1 SEHNR and CDR2 FQNEAQ (reference sequence). CDR3 length: 17 residues. Written as DNA, the CDR3 is TGTGCCAGCAGCCCCGGGACCAGCGAGATTTTGGGAGATACGCAGTATTTT. This encodes CASSPGTSEILGDTQYF.